The 2 T cell receptor beta chains below were found in one sample sequenced in a study of T cells after yellow fever vaccination. TCRdb reprocessed the 5' RACE reads via MiXCR and lists one record per CDR3 protein. Of approximately 32,000 distinct CDR3 sequences in the sample, 5% to 8.5% are singletons; the top ten hold about 20%. The sequencing here drew on PBMCs, either bulk or a sorted T-cell subset (CD4+, CD8+, memory, or dextramer-sorted; not recorded which), taken on the day of the first yellow fever vaccination. These receptors all come from a man younger than 30 who received the YFV17D yellow fever vaccine.

There are a few counts of this clonotype. This chain links TRBV30 with TRBJ2-3; a weak D match, TRBD2 (5 bases). The germline gives CDR1 GTSNPN, CDR2 SVGIG (reference sequence). The CDR3 loop spans 15 amino acids. The V end lost 0 bases, the J end lost 5 bases, and 15 bases lay between the germline ends. CDR3 sequence: CAWSVLMGSGDTQYF. The CDR3 coding sequence is TGTGCCTGGAGTGTACTGATGGGGAGTGGAGATACGCAGTATTTT.

Ten or more counts support this clonotype. V usage is TRBV7-9 and J usage is TRBJ1-4, with D possibly matching TRBD1 (5 bases). Between the trimmed V and J ends, which lost 4 bases and 5 bases, there was a span of 14 bases. CDR1 and CDR2 from the germline V gene are SEHNR and FQNEAQ (reference sequence). The CDR3 runs to 15 residues. CDR3 bases: TGTGCCAGCAGCTACCAGGGTTTCCGGAATGAAAAACTGTTTTTT. Its protein is CASSYQGFRNEKLFF.